Presented here are 13 T cell receptor beta chains from one specimen sequenced in a study of graft-versus-host responses after intestinal transplantation. Only in-frame clones appear in the TCRdb table, and some are missing; sequencing was by immunoSEQ multiplex PCR. This sample has 90,000 to 95,000 clones; about 90% occur once, and the top ten carry 5% to 6.5%. No antigen has been assigned to these receptors. The source was unstimulated CD8+ T cells sorted from spleen or lymph node cells, collected before intestinal transplant. These receptors originate from a human donor who received an intestinal transplant.

The rearrangement links TRBV7-6 to TRBJ1-2; D possibly corresponds to TRBD1 (5 bases). The CDR3 is made up of 14 amino acids. V lost 7 bases and J lost 4, with 16 bases in between. Germline CDR1 reads SGHVS; CDR2 reads FNYEAQ. This CDR3 is CASTGVGNGYGYTF. CDR3 DNA sequence: TGTGCCAGCACGGGGGTTGGCAATGGCTATGGCTACACCTTC.

The chain carries TRBV30 and TRBJ1-2, with TRBD1 identical over 8 bases. The CDR3 has 15 residues. Germline CDR1 reads GTSNPN; CDR2 reads SVGIG (reference sequence). The trim removed 5 bases at V and 4 bases at J, leaving 12 bases unmatched. The CDR3 bases are TGTGCCTGGGCGACAGGGGACCGGTATCGCTATGGCTACACCTTC. Protein: CAWATGDRYRYGYTF. Together with reference TRBV30 and TRBJ1-2, the CDR3 gives the full variable domain: SQTIHQWPATLVQPVGSPLSLECTVEGTSNPNLYWYRQAAGRGLQLLFYSVGIGQISSEVPQNLSASRPQDRQFILSSKKLLLSDSGFYLCAWATGDRYRYGYTFGSGTRLTVV.

This clone was counted a few times. V and J are TRBV11-2 and TRBJ2-2; D perhaps matches TRBD2 (5 bases). Germline CDR1 reads SGHAT; CDR2 reads FQNNGV. The CDR3 has 14 residues. Trimming pared 0 bases from V and 6 bases from J, leaving 8 bases between. CDR3 nucleotide sequence: TGTGCCAGCAGCTTAGAAGCGGTCCCCGGGGAGCTGTTTTTT. Its translation is CASSLEAVPGELFF.

V and J are TRBV19 and TRBJ2-3; tentatively, D is TRBD2 (6 bases). The V and J ends lost 5 bases and 2 bases respectively, with 17 bases between them. Looked up from germline, CDR1 is LNHDA and CDR2 is SQIVND (reference sequence). The length of the CDR3 is 16 residues. The CDR3 bases are TGTGCCAGTAGTTATGGGGGGTACAGCGACACAGATACGCAGTATTTT. Translating it yields CASSYGGYSDTDTQYF.

The chain joins TRBV10-2 to TRBJ2-1, with D perhaps TRBD2 (5 bases). This CDR3 spans 17 amino acids. Trimming left V 1 base short and J 1 base short, with 14 bases between. Germline V gene lookup returns CDR1 WSHSY and CDR2 SAAADI. CDR3 coding DNA: TGCGCCAGCAGTGAGTACCCCGAAGCGGTTTCCTACAATGAGCAGTTCTTC. This translates into CASSEYPEAVSYNEQFF.

V usage is TRBV27 and J usage is TRBJ2-1; 8 bases agree with TRBD2. In germline, CDR1 is MNHEY, CDR2 SMNVEV (reference sequence). Unmatched junction bases numbered 2, after V lost 4 bases and J lost 0 bases. This CDR3 has 15 residues. The CDR3 bases are TGTGCCAGCAGTTCGGGGGGGGTCTCCTACAATGAGCAGTTCTTC. Its translation is CASSSGGVSYNEQFF.

The chain is built from TRBV5-6 and TRBJ2-3; 10 positions agree with TRBD2. The CDR3 sequence is 14 residues long. V was pared by 6 bases and J by 2 bases, with 3 bases of the junction left unmatched. Germline V gene sequence: CDR1 SGHDT, CDR2 YYEEEE. In DNA, the CDR3 is TGTGCCAGCACGAGCGGGGGGGCCACAGATACGCAGTATTTT. It encodes CASTSGGATDTQYF.

The gene calls are TRBV4-2 and TRBJ1-4; 11 positions agree with TRBD1. The V gene's germline CDR1 is LGHNA and CDR2 YNFKEQ. CDR3 length: 17 residues. V dropped 0 bases and J dropped 8; count of bases not matched to a gene: 8. CDR3 nucleotide sequence: TGTGCCAGCAGCCAAGATTTCAGGGGACAGGGGGACGAAAAACTGTTTTTT. It codes for CASSQDFRGQGDEKLFF.

CDR3 in amino acids: CSVPYQETQYF. The CDR3 nucleotides read TGCAGCGTCCCCTACCAAGAGACCCAGTACTTC. The V gene is TRBV29-1, the J gene TRBJ2-5; D is unresolved. CDR1 is SQVTM, CDR2 ANQGSEA, per germline. The ends were cut back, 6 bases at V and 0 bases at J, with 5 bases in the middle. The CDR3 is made up of 11 amino acids.

The chain recombines TRBV10-2 with TRBJ2-1; 10 nucleotides line up with TRBD2. Germline assignment: CDR1 WSHSY and CDR2 SAAADI. This CDR3 contains 17 residues. V shed 1 base and J 7 bases; nucleotides not matched to a gene: 10. Written as DNA, the CDR3 is TGCGCCAGCAGTGAGTTGACTCAGCGGGGGGGCCAAAATGAGCAGTTCTTC. The encoded protein is CASSELTQRGGQNEQFF.

This clone was observed once. The chain employs TRBV6-1 and TRBJ2-1; D gene unclear. V was shortened by 2 bases and J by 10 bases, with 9 bases between the two germline ends. Germline CDR1 is MNHNS and CDR2 is SASEGT. The CDR3 sequence is 12 residues long. As DNA, the CDR3 is TGTGCCAGCAGTGAAATAAACTTAGAGCAGTTCTTC. It yields the protein CASSEINLEQFF.

This clone was seen once. Other DNA variants within this sample encode the same CDR3. The chain has TRBV15 and TRBJ1-2, with 7 bases aligning to TRBD1. V lost 8 bases to trimming and J lost 8 bases; unmatched junction nucleotides: 8. CDR1 and CDR2 from the germline V gene are LNHNV and YYDKDF (reference sequence). The CDR3 has 12 residues. The CDR3 DNA is TGTGCCACCGCGGGTCAGGGGGGAGGCTACACCTTC. It encodes CATAGQGGGYTF.

The chain recombines TRBV6-1 with TRBJ1-2; possible D gene TRBD1, 6 bases. The V end lost 6 bases, the J end lost 8 bases, and 10 bases lay between the germline ends. The CDR3 spans 11 residues. From germline, CDR1 is MNHNS and CDR2 SASEGT. The CDR3 DNA sequence: TGTGCCAGCAGCCAGGGGACGGGCTACACCTTC. It translates to CASSQGTGYTF.